The clone carrying this T cell receptor beta chain was seen only once. This entry belongs to a study of T cells in Graves' hyperthyroidism and ophthalmopathy. Trimming removed 3 bases from V and 7 bases from J, with 15 bases in between. The CDR3 covers 13 residues. Germline lookup yields CDR1 DFQATT and CDR2 SNEGSKA (reference sequence). The source material, RNA transcripts, was used to amplify TCR beta CDR3 regions. Primed by the HTBI set, a first-round RT-PCR was run on the TCR CDR3. MiXCR, run by TCRdb on the multiplex PCR reads, gives a single entry per CDR3 protein. The table includes approximately 330,000 distinct CDR3 sequences, roughly 18% detected once. Extraction of PBMCs used 9 to 10 ml of fresh peripheral blood.

The V gene is TRBV20-1, the J gene TRBJ1-1; maybe TRBD1 (5 bases). The sequenced material came from blood. The TCR comes from a woman aged 45-65 years with Graves' hyperthyroidism. The CDR3 region has the DNA TGCAGTGCTAGGGGGTCAGGGCCGAATGAAGCTTTCTTT. Amino acid sequence: CSARGSGPNEAFF.